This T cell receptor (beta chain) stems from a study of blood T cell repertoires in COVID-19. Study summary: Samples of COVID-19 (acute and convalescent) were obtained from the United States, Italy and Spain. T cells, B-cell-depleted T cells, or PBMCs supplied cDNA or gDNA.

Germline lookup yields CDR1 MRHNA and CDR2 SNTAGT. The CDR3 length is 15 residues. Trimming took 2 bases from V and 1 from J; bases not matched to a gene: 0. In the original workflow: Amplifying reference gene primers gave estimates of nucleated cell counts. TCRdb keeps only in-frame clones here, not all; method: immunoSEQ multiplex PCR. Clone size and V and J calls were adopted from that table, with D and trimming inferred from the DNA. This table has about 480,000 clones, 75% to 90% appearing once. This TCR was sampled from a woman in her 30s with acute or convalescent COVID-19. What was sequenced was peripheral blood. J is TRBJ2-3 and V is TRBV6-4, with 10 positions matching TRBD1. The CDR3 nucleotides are TGTGCCAGCAGTGACGGGACAGGGGGCACAGATACGCAGTATTTT. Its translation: CASSDGTGGTDTQYF.